A single sample gave rise to the 2 T cell receptor beta chains below, sequenced in a study of cytomegalovirus exposure and HLA in healthy donors. The PCR had 60 Vbeta and 13 Jbeta primers. The method was immunoSEQ multiplex PCR; TCRdb's version includes in-frame clones alone and lacks a portion of them. The sample includes about 93,000 clones, just over 75% seen only once; the top ten take roughly 0.6%. Sequencing was done on a sample of PBMCs. The source of these receptors is a man aged 30 to 45 in good health and CMV-seronegative.

J is TRBJ1-5 and V is TRBV7-2; D possibly corresponds to TRBD1 (6 bases). V was clipped by 3 bases and J by 3 bases, with 15 bases between them. Germline CDR1 and CDR2: SGHTA and FQGNSA. The length of the CDR3 is 16 residues. The CDR3 loop is CASSLGARGNNQPQHF. Here the CDR3 DNA reads TGTGCCAGCAGCTTGGGAGCAAGGGGGAACAATCAGCCCCAGCATTTT.

This sequence joins TRBV10-2 and TRBJ2-6; maybe TRBD1 (5 bases). Deletions cut 8 bases from V and 0 bases from J, with 14 bases between. The CDR3 consists of 16 residues. The germline gives CDR1 WSHSY, CDR2 SAAADI. DNA of the CDR3: TGCGCCAGCCTCCCCGACAGATTCTCTGGGGCCAACGTCCTGACTTTC. Protein product: CASLPDRFSGANVLTF.